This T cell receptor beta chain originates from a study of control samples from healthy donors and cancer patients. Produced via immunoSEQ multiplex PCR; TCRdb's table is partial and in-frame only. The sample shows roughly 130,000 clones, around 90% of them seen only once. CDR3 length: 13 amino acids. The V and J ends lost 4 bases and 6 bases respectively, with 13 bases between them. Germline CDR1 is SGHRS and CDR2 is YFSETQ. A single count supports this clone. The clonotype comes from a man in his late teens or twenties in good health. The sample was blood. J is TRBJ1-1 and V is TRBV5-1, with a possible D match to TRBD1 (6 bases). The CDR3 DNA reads TGCGCCAGCAGCGCGGCGGGGGCGGCTGAAGCTTTCTTT. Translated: CASSAAGAAEAFF. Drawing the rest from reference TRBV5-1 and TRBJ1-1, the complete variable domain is KAGVTQTPRYLIKTRGQQVTLSCSPISGHRSVSWYQQTPGQGLQFLFEYFSETQRNKGNFPGRFSGRQFSNSRSEMNVSTLELGDSALYLCASSAAGAAEAFFGQGTRLTVV.